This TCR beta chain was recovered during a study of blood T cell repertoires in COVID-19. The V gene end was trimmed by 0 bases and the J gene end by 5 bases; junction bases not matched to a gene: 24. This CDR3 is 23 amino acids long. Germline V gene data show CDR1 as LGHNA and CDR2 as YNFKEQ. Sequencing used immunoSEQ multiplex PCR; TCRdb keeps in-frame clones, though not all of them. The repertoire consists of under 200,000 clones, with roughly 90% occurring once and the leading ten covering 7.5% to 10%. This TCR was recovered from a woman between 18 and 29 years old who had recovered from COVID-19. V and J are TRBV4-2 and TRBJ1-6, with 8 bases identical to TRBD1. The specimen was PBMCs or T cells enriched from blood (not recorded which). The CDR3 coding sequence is TGTGCCAGCAGCCAAGATCCCCAACTGGTAGGACAGGGATACGGGGGAGATAATTCACCCCTCCACTTT. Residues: CASSQDPQLVGQGYGGDNSPLHF.